Sequencing of this TCR beta chain was carried out in a study of OX40 agonist ivuxolimab in advanced cancers. Overall study context: The mean age was around 56 years, ranging from roughly 23 to 90, with around four fifths of participants male.

Here immunoSEQ multiplex PCR was the method, and the copy in TCRdb shows in-frame clones only, minus some. The data contain approximately 100,000 clones, less than 95% of them seen just once; the ten biggest clones take up about 1.5%. Germline CDR1 SGHTA, CDR2 FQGNSA. The CDR3 contains 16 residues. The trim removed 4 bases at V and 4 bases at J, leaving 10 bases unmatched. Regarding the study as a whole: Clonal expansion from baseline to week 6 occurred in both CD4+ and CD8+ T cells. CD8+ T cells were the subset that, on average, had more expanded clones than CD4+.

Details on this clone: Antigen specificity is unknown.

Sample: CD4+ or CD8+ T cells sorted from blood, taken in a trial of the OX40 agonist ivuxolimab. This sequence joins TRBV7-2 and TRBJ1-1; 9 nucleotides agree with TRBD1. The TCR was taken from an adult with an advanced solid tumor such as melanoma, head and neck, liver or kidney cancer. CDR3 loop: CASSSGQGILGTEAFF. DNA for the CDR3: TGTGCCAGCAGCTCGGGACAGGGAATCTTGGGCACTGAAGCTTTCTTT.